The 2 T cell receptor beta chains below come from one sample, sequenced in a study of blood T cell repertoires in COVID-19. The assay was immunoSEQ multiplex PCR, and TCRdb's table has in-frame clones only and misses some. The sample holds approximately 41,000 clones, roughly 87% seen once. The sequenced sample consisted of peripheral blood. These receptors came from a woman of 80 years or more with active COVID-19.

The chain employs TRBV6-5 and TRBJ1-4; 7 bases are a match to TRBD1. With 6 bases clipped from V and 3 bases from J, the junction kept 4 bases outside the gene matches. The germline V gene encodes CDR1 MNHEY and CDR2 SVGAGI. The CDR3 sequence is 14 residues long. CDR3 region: CASRRQGSNEKLFF. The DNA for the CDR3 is TGTGCCAGCAGACGACAGGGTTCTAATGAAAAACTGTTTTTT.

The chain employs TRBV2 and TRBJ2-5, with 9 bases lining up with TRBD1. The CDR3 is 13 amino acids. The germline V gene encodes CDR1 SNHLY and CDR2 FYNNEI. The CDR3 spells CALGQGNRETQYF. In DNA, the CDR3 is TGTGCGCTGGGACAGGGCAATCGAGAGACCCAGTACTTC.